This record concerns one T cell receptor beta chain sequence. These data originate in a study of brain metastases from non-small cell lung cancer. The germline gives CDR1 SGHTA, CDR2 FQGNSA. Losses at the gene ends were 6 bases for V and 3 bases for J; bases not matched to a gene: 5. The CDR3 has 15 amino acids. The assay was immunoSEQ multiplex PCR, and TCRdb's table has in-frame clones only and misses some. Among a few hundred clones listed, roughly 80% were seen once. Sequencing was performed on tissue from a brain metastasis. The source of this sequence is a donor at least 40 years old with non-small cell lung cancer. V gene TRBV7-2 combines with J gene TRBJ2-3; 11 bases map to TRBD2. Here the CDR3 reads CASRRLAGRTDTQYF. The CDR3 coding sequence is TGTGCCAGCAGGCGACTAGCGGGAAGGACAGATACGCAGTATTTT.